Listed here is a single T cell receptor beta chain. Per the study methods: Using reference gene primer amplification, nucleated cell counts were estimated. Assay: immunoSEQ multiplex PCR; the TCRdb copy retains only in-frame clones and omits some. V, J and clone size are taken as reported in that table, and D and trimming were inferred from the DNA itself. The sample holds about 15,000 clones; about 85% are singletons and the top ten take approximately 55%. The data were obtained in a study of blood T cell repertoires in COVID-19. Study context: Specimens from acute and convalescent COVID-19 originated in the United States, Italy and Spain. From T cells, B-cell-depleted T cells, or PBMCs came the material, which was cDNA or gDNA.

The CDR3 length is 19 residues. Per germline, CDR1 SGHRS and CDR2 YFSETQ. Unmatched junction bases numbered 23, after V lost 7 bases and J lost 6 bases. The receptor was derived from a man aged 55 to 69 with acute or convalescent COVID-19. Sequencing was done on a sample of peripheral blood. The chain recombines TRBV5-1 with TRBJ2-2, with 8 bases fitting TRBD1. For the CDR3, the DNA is TGCGCCAGCCGCGATCCCCCTGACAGGACAGGGAATCGTCCCGGGGAGCTGTTTTTT. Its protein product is CASRDPPDRTGNRPGELFF.